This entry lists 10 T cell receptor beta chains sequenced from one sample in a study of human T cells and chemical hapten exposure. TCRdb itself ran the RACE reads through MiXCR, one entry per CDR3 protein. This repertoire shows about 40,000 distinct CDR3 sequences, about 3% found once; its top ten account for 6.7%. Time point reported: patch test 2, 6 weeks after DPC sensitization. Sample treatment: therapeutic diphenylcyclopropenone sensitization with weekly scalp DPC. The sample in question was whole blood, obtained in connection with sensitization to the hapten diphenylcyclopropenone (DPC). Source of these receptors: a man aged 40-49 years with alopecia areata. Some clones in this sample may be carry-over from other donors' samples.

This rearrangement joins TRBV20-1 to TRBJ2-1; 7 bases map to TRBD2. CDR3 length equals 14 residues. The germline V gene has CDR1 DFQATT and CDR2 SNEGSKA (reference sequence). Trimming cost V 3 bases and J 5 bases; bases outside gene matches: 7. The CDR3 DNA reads TGCAGTGCTAGCCGCGGACTAGTAGACAATGAGCAGTTCTTC. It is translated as CSASRGLVDNEQFF.

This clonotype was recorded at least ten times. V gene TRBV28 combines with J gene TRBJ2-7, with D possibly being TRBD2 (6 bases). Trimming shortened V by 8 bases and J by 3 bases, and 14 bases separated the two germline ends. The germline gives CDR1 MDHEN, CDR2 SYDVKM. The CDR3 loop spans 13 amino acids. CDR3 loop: CASGLVSGYEQYF. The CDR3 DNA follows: TGTGCCAGCGGGTTGGTTAGCGGCTACGAGCAGTACTTC.

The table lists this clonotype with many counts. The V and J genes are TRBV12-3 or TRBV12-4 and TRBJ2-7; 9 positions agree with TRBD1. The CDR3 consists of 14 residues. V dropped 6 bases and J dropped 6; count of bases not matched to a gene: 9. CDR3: CASSTGTGTSEQYF. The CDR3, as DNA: TGTGCCAGCAGCACCGGGACAGGGACTTCCGAGCAGTACTTC.

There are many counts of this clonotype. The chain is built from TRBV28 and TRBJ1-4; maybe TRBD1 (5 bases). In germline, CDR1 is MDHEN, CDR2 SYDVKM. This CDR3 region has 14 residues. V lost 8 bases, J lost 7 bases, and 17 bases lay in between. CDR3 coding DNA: TGTGCCAGCTTCGGGGCTGTAGTGGGTGAAAAACTGTTTTTT. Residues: CASFGAVVGEKLFF.

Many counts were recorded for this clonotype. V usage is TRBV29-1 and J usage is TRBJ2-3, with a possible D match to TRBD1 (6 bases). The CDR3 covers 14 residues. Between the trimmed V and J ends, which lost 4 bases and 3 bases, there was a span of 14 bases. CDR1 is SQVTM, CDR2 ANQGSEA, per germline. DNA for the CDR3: TGCAGCGTTGTCAGGGGAATCGGGACAGATACGCAGTATTTT. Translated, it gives CSVVRGIGTDTQYF.

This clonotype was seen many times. CDR3 in amino acids: CASSSVTPVDEQFF. The CDR3 DNA is TGTGCCAGCAGCTCCGTTACTCCGGTCGATGAGCAGTTCTTC. V is TRBV6-2 or TRBV6-3 and J is TRBJ2-1, with D unclear. Germline-derived CDR1 and CDR2 are MNHEY and SVGEGT. Trimming stripped 6 bases from V and 8 bases from J, with 17 bases between. CDR3 length equals 14 residues.

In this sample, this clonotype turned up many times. CDR3 sequence: CASSPSDRVEKLFF. The CDR3 bases are TGTGCCAGCAGCCCATCCGACAGGGTAGAAAAACTGTTTTTT. The chain uses TRBV12-3 or TRBV12-4 and TRBJ1-4; TRBD1 matches 7 bases. The CDR3 spans 14 residues. With V trimmed by 6 bases and J by 8 bases, 9 bases remained unmatched.

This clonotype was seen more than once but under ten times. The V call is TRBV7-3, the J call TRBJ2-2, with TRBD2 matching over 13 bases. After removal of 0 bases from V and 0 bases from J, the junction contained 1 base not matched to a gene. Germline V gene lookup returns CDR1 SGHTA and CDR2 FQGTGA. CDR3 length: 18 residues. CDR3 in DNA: TGTGCCAGCAGCTTAACTACTAGCGGGAGGGCGAACACCGGGGAGCTGTTTTTT. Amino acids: CASSLTTSGRANTGELFF. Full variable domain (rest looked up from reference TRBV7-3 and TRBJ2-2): GAGVSQTPSNKVTEKGKYVELRCDPISGHTALYWYRQSLGQGPEFLIYFQGTGAADDSGLPNDRFFAVRPEGSVSTLKIQRTERGDSAVYLCASSLTTSGRANTGELFFGEGSRLTVL.

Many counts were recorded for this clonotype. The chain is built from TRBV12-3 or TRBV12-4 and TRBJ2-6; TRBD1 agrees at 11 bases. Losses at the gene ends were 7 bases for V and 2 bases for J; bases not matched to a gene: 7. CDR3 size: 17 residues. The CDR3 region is CASIGQGALPGANVLTF. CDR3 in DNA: TGTGCCAGCATCGGACAGGGGGCGCTTCCTGGGGCCAACGTCCTGACTTTC.

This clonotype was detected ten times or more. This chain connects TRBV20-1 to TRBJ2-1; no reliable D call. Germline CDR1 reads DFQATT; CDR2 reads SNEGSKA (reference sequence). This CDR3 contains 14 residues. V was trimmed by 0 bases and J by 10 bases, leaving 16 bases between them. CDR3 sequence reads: CSARDLWRNGEQFF. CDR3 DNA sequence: TGCAGTGCTAGAGATCTTTGGAGAAACGGGGAGCAGTTCTTC.